The rows below give T cell receptor beta chains drawn from one sample of a study of molecular identifiers for immune sequencing clone quantification. In TCRdb, the PCR reads were re-called with MiXCR into one record per CDR3 protein. The data show about 500,000 distinct CDR3 sequences, around a fifth seen once. The sample taken for sequencing was naive CD8+ T cells from blood, with Jurkat cell RNA spiked in. The source is a human donor in good health. Some libraries in this study had Jurkat cell RNA spiked in. Both conserved end residues are part of each CDR3. Clone size is shown for a subset of rows, as once, few, many or a class of expanded clone.

CDR3aa,j_gene,abundance,v_gene
CASSLSPRGADTQYF,TRBJ2-3,many,TRBV13
CASSWGLAGSEVDTQYF,TRBJ2-3,few,TRBV5-8
CASSLAGTAVNTEAFF,TRBJ1-1,many,TRBV5-4
CSARARTRAGDEKLFF,TRBJ1-4,NA,TRBV20-1
CASNPPREGATETQYF,TRBJ2-5,few,TRBV6-1
CSVEPSGGGGTDTQYF,TRBJ2-3,many,TRBV29-1
CASATSGTYVDTQYF,TRBJ2-3,NA,TRBV2
CASSDRGLAGAYEQFF,TRBJ2-1,few,TRBV19
CASSAHPGGNQPQHF,TRBJ1-5,many,TRBV7-9
CASTSFVSGGKSPQYF,TRBJ2-5,NA,TRBV12-3/TRBV12-4
CASSLVSGRGTGELFF,TRBJ2-2,many,TRBV5-6
CASTPTGRLNTEAFF,TRBJ1-1,many,TRBV5-4
CASSWVSGELFF,TRBJ2-2,many,TRBV27
CASSEEVEFGIQETQYF,TRBJ2-5,NA,TRBV2
CASSYSTSGKSAQYF,TRBJ2-5,NA,TRBV6-5
CASSLMTGTYNEQFF,TRBJ2-1,NA,TRBV7-9
CASSFEAFF,TRBJ1-1,many,TRBV5-1
CASNSQPSSYNEQFF,TRBJ2-1,NA,TRBV2
CASSLPVAGLNDQPQHF,TRBJ1-5,many,TRBV28
CATSVEGLVSYF,TRBJ2-3,few,TRBV19
CASSISGRAAYNNEQFF,TRBJ2-1,few,TRBV7-3
CASSFTGYYEQYF,TRBJ2-7,many,TRBV6-5
CASSQSAGYEQYF,TRBJ2-7,NA,TRBV4-3
CAGSQTRTGNEQFF,TRBJ2-1,NA,TRBV4-3
CASSIWGLTEAFF,TRBJ1-1,many,TRBV14
CASSYWTGGFNTEAFF,TRBJ1-1,NA,TRBV7-9